This T cell receptor (beta chain) was profiled in a study of blood T cells in healthy people across ages. For the second PCR, which ran for roughly 7 to 11 cycles, a sample-barcoded 5' primer and a J-beta primer mix were used. Each CDR3 protein is one row after TCRdb ran MiXCR on the 5' RACE reads. The sample contains over 1,200,000 distinct CDR3 sequences, approximately 63% of which appear only once. Total RNA was isolated from each sample in quantities of at least 6 micrograms. Germline V CDR1 and CDR2: SGHAT, FQNNGV. Trimming shortened V by 4 bases and J by 3 bases, and 19 bases separated the two germline ends. The CDR3 has 16 residues.

This sequence was found in a man aged 18 to 30 in good health. Sequenced input: blood. The rearrangement joins TRBV11-2 to TRBJ2-7; a possible D gene is TRBD2 (7 bases). The DNA for the CDR3 is TGTGCCAGCAGCTGGGGGGGACATCCCACTTTCTACGAGCAGTACTTC. Protein: CASSWGGHPTFYEQYF.